This TCR beta chain was sequenced in a study of Ad26.COV2.S vaccination and SARS-CoV-2 variants. Across the study: Participant was drawn from the COV1001 Ad26.COV2.S trial arm. The study gave Ad26.COV2.S intramuscularly, once or twice 56 days apart.

Notes on this clone: What it binds is not known.

Sample treatment: roughly 20 received Ad26.COV2.S at low or high dose, single or two shots; 5 received placebo; per-sample allocation not given. Sampling took place 63 days after the first vaccine or placebo injection. Expressing Wuhan-strain SARS-CoV-2 spike, an Ad26 vector served as the vaccine. Sequencing used immunoSEQ multiplex PCR; TCRdb keeps in-frame clones, though not all of them. The sample includes about 480,000 clones, 70% to 90% of them seen just once. Study results and limitations: Vaccine recipients surpassed placebo recipients in spike-specific TCR breadth.

The sequences come from peripheral blood, collected in a trial of Ad26.COV2.S vaccine versus placebo. This TCR derives from a person aged 18-65 years who received the Ad26.COV2.S COVID-19 vaccine or a placebo.

In nucleotides, the CDR3 is TGTGCCAGCAGCGTGGACAGGGGGGGGTTCAATGAGCAGTTCTTC. Its protein product is CASSVDRGGFNEQFF. The V and J genes are TRBV6-5 and TRBJ2-1; 10 nucleotides match TRBD1. CDR1 and CDR2 (germline): MNHEY, SVGAGI. V trimming: 6 bases; J trimming: 6 bases; junction bases outside the gene matches: 8. The CDR3 extends over 15 amino acids.